This section outlines one T cell receptor beta chain sequence together with its context. What it binds is not known. Absence of ophthalmopathy progression within 18 months defined stable Graves' hyperthyroidism. Hyperthyroidism was newly diagnosed in patients aged 18 to 65 (duration under 2 months). Germline V gives CDR1 DFQATT, CDR2 SNEGSKA (reference sequence). Between the trimmed V and J ends, which lost 6 bases and 7 bases, there was a span of 10 bases. The CDR3 length is 11 residues. This sample is drawn from a study of T cells in Graves' hyperthyroidism and ophthalmopathy. Study as a whole: Pretreatment peripheral blood was obtained at initial diagnosis. Broader study findings: Stable hyperthyroidism and ophthalmopathy were separated using 13 V-J signatures.

Amplified TCR beta CDR3 regions derived from RNA transcripts. A set of HTBI primers served as the primers for a first-round RT-PCR of the TCR CDR3. TCRdb reanalysed the multiplex PCR reads using MiXCR and keeps one entry per CDR3 protein. The sample has hundreds of thousands of distinct CDR3 sequences, approximately 40% seen once. V is TRBV20-1 and J is TRBJ1-3; D not resolved. The TCR comes from a man between 18 and 29 years old with Graves' hyperthyroidism. Sequenced material: blood. This CDR3 is CSAPSGNTIYF. CDR3 nucleotide sequence: TGCAGTGCGCCGAGCGGGAACACCATATATTTT.